Below, 21 T cell receptor beta chains from the same sample are listed, as sequenced in a study of blood T cell repertoires in COVID-19. Data came from immunoSEQ multiplex PCR; TCRdb stores just in-frame clones and leaves some out. The repertoire holds 40,000 to 50,000 clones, with about 89% as singletons. Material for sequencing was peripheral blood. The receptors derive from a man in his fifties with active COVID-19.

This sequence joins TRBV14 and TRBJ2-1, with D maybe TRBD2 (6 bases). Germline CDR1 is SGHDN and CDR2 is FVKESK. CDR3 size: 14 residues. Trimming removed 4 bases at V and 9 bases at J, with 16 bases between. The CDR3 nucleotides read TGTGCCAGCAGCCGCTGGGGGGTAGAGGGTGAGCAGTTCTTC. Its translation: CASSRWGVEGEQFF.

The rearrangement joins TRBV4-1 to TRBJ2-7; 8 nucleotides agree with TRBD2. Looked up from germline, CDR1 is MGHRA and CDR2 is YSYEKL. After removal of 0 bases from V and 6 bases from J, the junction contained 7 bases not matched to a gene. The CDR3 totals 15 residues. The CDR3 DNA follows: TGCGCCAGCAGCCAAGAAGGCGGGGGGCCCGGCGAGCAGTACTTC. Translated, it gives CASSQEGGGPGEQYF.

Only a few counts were recorded for this clone. This chain links TRBV19 with TRBJ1-5; TRBD1 might be the D (5 bases). The germline V gene encodes CDR1 LNHDA and CDR2 SQIVND (reference sequence). The CDR3 runs to 17 residues. The V and J ends lost 10 bases and 7 bases respectively, with 29 bases between them. For the CDR3, the DNA is TGTGCCACCACCCTAGCAAACGCGGGTGGTGGGGGGCAGCCCCAGCATTTT. Its translation: CATTLANAGGGGQPQHF.

The CDR3 is CASSNQAQGLGGYTF. CDR3 nucleotide sequence: TGTGCCAGCAGCAACCAAGCTCAGGGACTAGGGGGCTACACCTTC. The chain employs TRBV7-2 and TRBJ1-2, with D tentatively TRBD1 (5 bases). The CDR3 contains 15 residues. CDR1 is SGHTA, CDR2 FQGNSA, per germline. Trimming pared 5 bases from V and 8 bases from J, leaving 21 bases between.

This clone was found once. The V gene is TRBV30, the J gene TRBJ2-7; unclear D gene. V dropped 4 bases and J dropped 2 bases, with 6 bases sitting between them. The CDR3 covers 11 residues. Germline lookup yields CDR1 GTSNPN and CDR2 SVGIG (reference sequence). In DNA form, the CDR3 reads TGTGCCTGGACGACTGCCTACGAGCAGTACTTC. Amino acid sequence: CAWTTAYEQYF.

This clone was seen only a few times. The CDR3 sequence: CASSSDRGLFHQPQHF. CDR3 bases: TGTGCCAGCAGTTCGGACAGGGGGCTCTTTCATCAGCCCCAGCATTTT. The J gene is TRBJ1-5, the V gene TRBV27, with 11 bases aligning to TRBD1. V shed 4 bases and J 5 bases; nucleotides not matched to a gene: 7. This CDR3 contains 16 residues. Germline V gives CDR1 MNHEY, CDR2 SMNVEV (reference sequence).

The gene calls are TRBV12-3 or TRBV12-4 and TRBJ2-1, with 7 bases matching TRBD1. The CDR3 covers 13 residues. Unmatched junction bases numbered 7, after V lost 6 bases and J lost 8 bases. CDR3 in DNA: TGTGCCAGCAGCCCTGACAGGGCCCATGAGCAGTTCTTC. Its translation: CASSPDRAHEQFF.

The V and J genes are TRBV7-2 and TRBJ2-7; 12 nucleotides align to TRBD2. Germline V CDR1 and CDR2: SGHTA, FQGNSA. This CDR3 region has 15 residues. With 6 bases clipped from V and 3 bases from J, the junction kept 6 bases outside the gene matches. The CDR3: CASRASGRGIYEQYF. The CDR3 DNA reads TGTGCCAGCAGGGCTAGCGGGAGGGGGATCTACGAGCAGTACTTC.

J is TRBJ2-1 and V is TRBV6-4; 13 positions match TRBD2. After removal of 0 bases from V and 10 bases from J, the junction contained 6 bases not matched to a gene. Germline V gives CDR1 MRHNA, CDR2 SNTAGT. This CDR3 has 16 amino acids. The CDR3 DNA is TGTGCCAGCAGTGACTCCCGACTAGCGGGAGGAAGCGAGCAGTTCTTC. Amino acid sequence: CASSDSRLAGGSEQFF.

The V and J genes are TRBV30 and TRBJ1-4, with 7 bases matching TRBD1. This CDR3 is 14 amino acids long. V gave up 7 bases and J gave up 8 bases; unmatched junction bases: 13. Germline CDR1 and CDR2: GTSNPN and SVGIG (reference sequence). CDR3 in amino acids: CASLRDSSGEKLFF. CDR3 DNA: TGTGCCTCCCTCCGGGACAGCAGTGGCGAAAAACTGTTTTTT. The full variable domain, its missing parts supplied by reference TRBV30 and TRBJ1-4, is SQTIHQWPATLVQPVGSPLSLECTVEGTSNPNLYWYRQAAGRGLQLLFYSVGIGQISSEVPQNLSASRPQDRQFILSSKKLLLSDSGFYLCASLRDSSGEKLFFGSGTQLSVL.

In its sample, this clone was seen a few times. The chain combines TRBV9 with TRBJ2-6; a weak D match, TRBD1 (5 bases). CDR1 SGDLS and CDR2 YYNGEE come from the germline V gene. V lost 1 base, J lost 4 bases, and 9 bases lay in between. There are 15 residues in the CDR3. The CDR3 reads CASSVRGAGANVLTF. The CDR3 coding sequence is TGTGCCAGCAGCGTAAGGGGTGCAGGGGCCAACGTCCTGACTTTC.

This chain connects TRBV27 to TRBJ2-7; 12 nucleotides line up with TRBD2. V lost 3 bases, J lost 3 bases, and 3 bases stayed unmatched. This CDR3 is 15 amino acids long. The germline V gene has CDR1 MNHEY and CDR2 SMNVEV (reference sequence). CDR3 coding DNA: TGTGCCAGCAGTTTCGGACTAGCGGGATACTACGAGCAGTACTTC. Translated: CASSFGLAGYYEQYF.

This rearrangement joins TRBV5-1 to TRBJ2-7, with 7 bases that match TRBD2. V shed 5 bases and J 5 bases; nucleotides not matched to a gene: 4. The germline V gene has CDR1 SGHRS and CDR2 YFSETQ. This CDR3 has 12 amino acids. The CDR3 reads CASRGGDDEQYF. The DNA for the CDR3 is TGCGCCAGCAGGGGAGGGGACGACGAGCAGTACTTC.

This chain connects TRBV13 to TRBJ1-5, with D hard to call. The CDR3 contains 12 residues. V lost 3 bases to trimming and J lost 4 bases, with 4 bases between them. Germline V lookup: CDR1 PRHDT, CDR2 FYEKMQ (reference sequence). The CDR3 region is CASSLSNQPQHF. CDR3 coding DNA: TGTGCCAGCAGCTTGTCAAATCAGCCCCAGCATTTT.

The rearrangement links TRBV5-8 to TRBJ2-7, with TRBD1 as a possible D gene (6 bases). From germline, CDR1 is SGHTS and CDR2 YDEGEE. Trimming stripped 3 bases from V and 4 bases from J, with 11 bases between. There are 13 residues in the CDR3. Here the CDR3 reads CASSYLQGYEQYF. The CDR3 coding sequence is TGTGCCAGCAGCTATTTACAGGGTTACGAGCAGTACTTC.

The chain recombines TRBV2 with TRBJ1-5; 7 bases map to TRBD1. CDR1 and CDR2 from the germline V gene are SNHLY and FYNNEI. CDR3 size: 11 residues. The ends lost 7 bases at V and 9 bases at J; junction bases unmatched: 3. This CDR3 reads CASNQGGPQHF. Here the CDR3 DNA reads TGTGCCAGCAACCAGGGGGGGCCCCAGCATTTT.

This chain connects TRBV7-3 to TRBJ2-5; maybe TRBD1 (6 bases). The CDR3 loop spans 13 amino acids. Germline CDR1 and CDR2: SGHTA and FQGTGA. With 3 bases removed from V and 3 bases from J, the gap between germline ends came to 8 bases. CDR3 bases: TGTGCCAGCAGCTTTTCAGGGGAAGAGACCCAGTACTTC. This translates into CASSFSGEETQYF.

The chain links TRBV7-2 to TRBJ2-1; 9 bases map to TRBD1. Trimming cost V 3 bases and J 9 bases; bases outside gene matches: 9. CDR3 length: 15 residues. Germline V lookup: CDR1 SGHTA, CDR2 FQGNSA. The DNA of the CDR3 is TGTGCCAGCAGCTTCCGGGACAGGGATTCTGCTGAGCAGTTCTTC. Translated: CASSFRDRDSAEQFF.

J is TRBJ1-1 and V is TRBV11-2; the match to TRBD1 covers 11 bases. The trim removed 5 bases at V and 5 bases at J, leaving 7 bases unmatched. The CDR3 extends over 15 amino acids. Germline-derived CDR1 and CDR2 are SGHAT and FQNNGV. CDR3 region: CASSPGQGALTEAFF. CDR3 nucleotide sequence: TGTGCCAGCAGCCCAGGACAGGGGGCGCTTACTGAAGCTTTCTTT.

The rearrangement uses TRBV28 and TRBJ2-7; 8 nucleotides match TRBD2. There are 15 residues in the CDR3. Germline assignment: CDR1 MDHEN and CDR2 SYDVKM. The ends lost 4 bases at V and 3 bases at J; junction bases unmatched: 8. CDR3 loop: CASSSRTSRYYEQYF. CDR3 sequence (DNA): TGTGCCAGCAGTTCCCGGACTAGCCGGTACTACGAGCAGTACTTC.

This clone showed up just a few times. The rearrangement joins TRBV19 to TRBJ2-7; 7 bases line up with TRBD1. The V gene's germline CDR1 is LNHDA and CDR2 SQIVND (reference sequence). After removal of 4 bases from V and 3 bases from J, the junction contained 3 bases not matched to a gene. The length of the CDR3 is 13 residues. Written as DNA, the CDR3 is TGTGCCAGTAGTAGAGGACAGGTCTACGAGCAGTACTTC. Translation gives CASSRGQVYEQYF. Looking up the rest from reference TRBV19 and TRBJ2-7 gives the full variable domain: DGGITQSPKYLFRKEGQNVTLSCEQNLNHDAMYWYRQDPGQGLRLIYYSQIVNDFQKGDIAEGYSVSREKKESFPLTVTSAQKNPTAFYLCASSRGQVYEQYFGPGTRLTVT.